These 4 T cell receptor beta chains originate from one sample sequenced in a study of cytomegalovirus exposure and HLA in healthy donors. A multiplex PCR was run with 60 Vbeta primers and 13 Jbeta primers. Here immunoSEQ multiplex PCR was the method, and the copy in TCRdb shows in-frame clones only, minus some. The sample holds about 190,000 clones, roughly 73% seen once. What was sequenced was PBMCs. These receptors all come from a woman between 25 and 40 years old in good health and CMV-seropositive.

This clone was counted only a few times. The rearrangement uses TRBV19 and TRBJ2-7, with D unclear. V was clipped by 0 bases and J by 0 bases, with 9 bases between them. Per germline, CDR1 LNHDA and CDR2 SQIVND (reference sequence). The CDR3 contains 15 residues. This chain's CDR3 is CASSIDPETSYEQYF. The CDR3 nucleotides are TGTGCCAGTAGTATAGATCCGGAGACCTCCTACGAGCAGTACTTC.

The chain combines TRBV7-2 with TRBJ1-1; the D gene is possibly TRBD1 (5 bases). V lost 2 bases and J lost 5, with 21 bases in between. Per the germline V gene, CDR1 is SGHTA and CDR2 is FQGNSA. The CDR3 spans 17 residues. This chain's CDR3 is CASSLLPGTGAGTEAFF. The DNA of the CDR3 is TGTGCCAGCAGCTTACTCCCGGGGACCGGGGCGGGAACTGAAGCTTTCTTT.

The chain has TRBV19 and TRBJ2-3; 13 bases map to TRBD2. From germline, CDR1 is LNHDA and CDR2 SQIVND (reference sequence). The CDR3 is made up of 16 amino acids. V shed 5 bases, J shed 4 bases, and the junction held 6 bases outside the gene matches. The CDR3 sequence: CASSSLAGGISDTQYF. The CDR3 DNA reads TGTGCCAGTAGTTCACTAGCGGGAGGGATCTCAGATACGCAGTATTTT.

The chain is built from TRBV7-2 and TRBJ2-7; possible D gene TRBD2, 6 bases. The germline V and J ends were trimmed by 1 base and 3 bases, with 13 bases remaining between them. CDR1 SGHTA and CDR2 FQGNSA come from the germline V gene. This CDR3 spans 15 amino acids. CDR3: CASSLVGRLVYEQYF. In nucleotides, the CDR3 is TGTGCCAGCAGCTTAGTCGGGAGACTAGTCTACGAGCAGTACTTC. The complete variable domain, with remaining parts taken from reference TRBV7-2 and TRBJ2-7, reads GAGVSQSPSNKVTEKGKDVELRCDPISGHTALYWYRQSLGQGLEFLIYFQGNSAPDKSGLPSDRFSAERTGGSVSTLTIQRTQQEDSAVYLCASSLVGRLVYEQYFGPGTRLTVT.